This TCR beta chain was retrieved from a study of T cells in Graves' hyperthyroidism and ophthalmopathy. Overall study: Before treatment of any kind, peripheral blood was taken at initial diagnosis.

A NOSPECS grade of at least 4, a Clinical Activity Score of at least 3 and duration under 3 months were recorded in ophthalmopathy patients. Uncontrolled infections, other autoimmune diseases, pregnancy or lactation led to exclusion of patients. Each diagnosis drew on symptoms, thyroxine, TRAb, thyroid ultrasound and orbital computed tomography findings. The CDR3 runs to 14 residues. V dropped 3 bases and J dropped 10 bases, with 19 bases sitting between them. The germline V gene has CDR1 DFQATT and CDR2 SNEGSKA (reference sequence). Template material for amplifying TCR beta CDR3 regions consisted of RNA transcripts. Carried out on the TCR CDR3, a first-round RT-PCR used the HTBI primer set. TCRdb analysed the multiplex PCR reads with MiXCR anew, one entry per CDR3 protein. The table lists hundreds of thousands of distinct CDR3 sequences, roughly 14% of them singletons.

The chain has TRBV20-1 and TRBJ1-5; D possibly corresponds to TRBD1 (6 bases). Input material: blood. The sequence was obtained from a woman aged 40 to 50 with Graves' ophthalmopathy. The DNA of the CDR3 is TGCAGTGCTAGTACGGGGCAGGGGATTCGTCCCCAGCATTTT. It translates to CSASTGQGIRPQHF.